The sequence of this T cell receptor beta chain was determined in a study of OX40 agonist ivuxolimab in advanced cancers. Repertoires were generated with immunoSEQ multiplex PCR, while TCRdb's copy carries only in-frame clones and drops some. The sample consists of tens of thousands of clones, around nine tenths of them appearing once. V lost 4 bases and J lost 3; bases outside the gene matches: 6. Germline assignment: CDR1 MDHEN and CDR2 SYDVKM. The CDR3 sequence is 14 residues long. Patients were ineligible given autoimmune disease history or systemic immunosuppression. Collection of blood occurred at baseline, at cycle 4 day 1, and at cycle 7 day 1.

V gene TRBV28 combines with J gene TRBJ2-7; 7 bases align to TRBD1. This specimen consisted of CD4+ or CD8+ T cells sorted from blood, obtained in a trial of the OX40 agonist ivuxolimab. The receptor's source is an adult with an advanced solid tumor such as melanoma, head and neck, liver or kidney cancer. Here the CDR3 reads CASSSGTEIYEQYF. CDR3 nucleotide sequence: TGTGCCAGCAGTTCCGGGACAGAGATCTACGAGCAGTACTTC.